This record looks at one T cell receptor (beta chain) sequence and its context. Its antigen is not identified. Clones were read by immunoSEQ multiplex PCR, and TCRdb kept only the in-frame ones, dropping some. This table has about 98,000 clones, around 90% appearing once. This sample was included in a study of T cell responses to AZD1222 COVID-19 vaccine. Overall study context: Pooling was applied to second doses at about 4 or about 12 weeks.

Study-level points and caveats: It was only six AZD1222 recipients who were seropositive at baseline.

This sample comprised peripheral blood, obtained on day 0 of AZD1222 vaccination. The receptor was isolated from an adult in good health.

This CDR3 reads CASSSQGRDNSPLHF. In DNA form, the CDR3 reads TGTGCCAGCAGTTCACAGGGGCGGGATAATTCACCCCTCCACTTT. This chain links TRBV28 with TRBJ1-6, with 7 bases lining up with TRBD1. The CDR3 has 15 amino acids. The J segment lost 5 bases and the V segment lost 4 bases, leaving 5 bases of the junction unmatched. The germline V gene has CDR1 MDHEN and CDR2 SYDVKM.